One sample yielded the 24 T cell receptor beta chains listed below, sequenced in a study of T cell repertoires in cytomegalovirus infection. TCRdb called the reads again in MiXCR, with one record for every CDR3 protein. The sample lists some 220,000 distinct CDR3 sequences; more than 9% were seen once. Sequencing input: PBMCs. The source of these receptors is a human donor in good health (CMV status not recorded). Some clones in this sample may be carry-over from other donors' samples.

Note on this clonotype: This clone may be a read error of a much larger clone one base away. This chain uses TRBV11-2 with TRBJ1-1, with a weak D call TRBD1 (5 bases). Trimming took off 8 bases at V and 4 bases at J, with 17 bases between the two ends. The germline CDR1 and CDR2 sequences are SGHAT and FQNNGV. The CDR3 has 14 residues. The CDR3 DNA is TGTGCCAGCGGCGCTTCGCCGGGGCTCACTGAAGCTTTCTTT. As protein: CASGASPGLTEAFF.

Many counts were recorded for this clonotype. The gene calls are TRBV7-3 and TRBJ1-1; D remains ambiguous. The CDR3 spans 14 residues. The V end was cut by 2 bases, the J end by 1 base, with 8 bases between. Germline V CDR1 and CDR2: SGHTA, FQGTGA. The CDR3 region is CASSLHPPNTEAFF. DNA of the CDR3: TGTGCCAGCAGCTTACACCCCCCGAACACTGAAGCTTTCTTT.

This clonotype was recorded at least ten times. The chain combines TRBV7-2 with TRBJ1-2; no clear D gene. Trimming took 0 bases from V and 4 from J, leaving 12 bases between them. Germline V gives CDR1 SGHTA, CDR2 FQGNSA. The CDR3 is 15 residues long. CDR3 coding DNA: TGTGCCAGCAGCTTAGCCCCTACAGAGAGCTATGGCTACACCTTC. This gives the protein CASSLAPTESYGYTF.

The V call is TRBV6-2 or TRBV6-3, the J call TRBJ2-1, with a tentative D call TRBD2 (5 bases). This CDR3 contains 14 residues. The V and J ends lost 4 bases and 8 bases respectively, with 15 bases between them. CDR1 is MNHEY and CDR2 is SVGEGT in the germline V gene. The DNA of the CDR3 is TGTGCCAGCAGTTCCCTCTCGCCCGGGGATGAGCAGTTCTTC. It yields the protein CASSSLSPGDEQFF.

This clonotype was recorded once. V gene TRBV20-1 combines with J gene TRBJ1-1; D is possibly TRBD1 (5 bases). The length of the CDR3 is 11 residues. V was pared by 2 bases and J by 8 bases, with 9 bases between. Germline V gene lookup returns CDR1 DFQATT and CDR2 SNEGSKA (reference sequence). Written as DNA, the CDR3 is TGCAGTGCTAGAACTCAGGGAGAAGCTTTCTTT. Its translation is CSARTQGEAFF.

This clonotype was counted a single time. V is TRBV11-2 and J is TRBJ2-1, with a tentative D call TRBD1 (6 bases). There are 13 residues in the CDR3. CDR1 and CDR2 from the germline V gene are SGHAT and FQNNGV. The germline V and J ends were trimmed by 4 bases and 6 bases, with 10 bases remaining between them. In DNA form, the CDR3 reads TGTGCCAGCAGCTCGGACAGCGCCAATGAGCAGTTCTTC. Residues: CASSSDSANEQFF.

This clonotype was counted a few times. The CDR3: CASSLRRGGADTQYF. CDR3 sequence (DNA): TGTGCCAGCAGCTTAAGGCGGGGGGGGGCAGATACGCAGTATTTT. The gene calls are TRBV7-3 and TRBJ2-3; 9 nucleotides agree with TRBD2. The CDR3 extends over 15 amino acids. The V and J ends lost 1 base and 4 bases, in that order; junction bases with no gene match: 3. Per germline, CDR1 SGHTA and CDR2 FQGTGA.

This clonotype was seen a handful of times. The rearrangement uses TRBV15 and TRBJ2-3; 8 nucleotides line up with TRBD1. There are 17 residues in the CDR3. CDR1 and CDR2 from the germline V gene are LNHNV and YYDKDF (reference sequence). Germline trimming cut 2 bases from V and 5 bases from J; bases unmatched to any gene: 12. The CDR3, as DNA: TGTGCCACCAGCAGAAATCCGGGGGCAGGGGGCAAAGATACGCAGTATTTT. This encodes CATSRNPGAGGKDTQYF.

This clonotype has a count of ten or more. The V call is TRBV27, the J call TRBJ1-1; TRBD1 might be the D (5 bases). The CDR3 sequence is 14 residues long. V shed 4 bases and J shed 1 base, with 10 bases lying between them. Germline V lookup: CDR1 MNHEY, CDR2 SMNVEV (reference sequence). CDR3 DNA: TGTGCCAGCAGTTGGACACATGAGAACACTGAAGCTTTCTTT. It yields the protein CASSWTHENTEAFF.

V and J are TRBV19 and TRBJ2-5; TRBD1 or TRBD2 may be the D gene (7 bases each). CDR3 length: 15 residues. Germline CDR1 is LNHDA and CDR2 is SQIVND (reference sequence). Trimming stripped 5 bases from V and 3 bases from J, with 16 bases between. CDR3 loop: CASSSRRGREETQYF. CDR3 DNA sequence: TGTGCCAGTAGTTCCCGCAGGGGGAGGGAAGAGACCCAGTACTTC. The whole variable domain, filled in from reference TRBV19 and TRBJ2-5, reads DGGITQSPKYLFRKEGQNVTLSCEQNLNHDAMYWYRQDPGQGLRLIYYSQIVNDFQKGDIAEGYSVSREKKESFPLTVTSAQKNPTAFYLCASSSRRGREETQYFGPGTRLLVL.

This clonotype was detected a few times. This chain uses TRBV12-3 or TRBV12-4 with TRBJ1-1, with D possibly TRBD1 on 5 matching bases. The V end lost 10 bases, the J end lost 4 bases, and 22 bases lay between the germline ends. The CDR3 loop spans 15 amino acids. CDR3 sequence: CATRRKRGGSTEAFF. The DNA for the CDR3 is TGTGCCACCCGGCGGAAGCGGGGGGGGAGCACTGAAGCTTTCTTT.

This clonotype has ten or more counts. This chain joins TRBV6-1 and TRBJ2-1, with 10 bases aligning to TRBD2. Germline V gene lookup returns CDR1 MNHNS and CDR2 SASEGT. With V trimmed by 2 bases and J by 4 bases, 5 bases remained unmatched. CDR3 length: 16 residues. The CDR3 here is CASSESLAGAYNEQFF. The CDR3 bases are TGTGCCAGCAGTGAAAGTCTAGCGGGAGCTTACAATGAGCAGTTCTTC.

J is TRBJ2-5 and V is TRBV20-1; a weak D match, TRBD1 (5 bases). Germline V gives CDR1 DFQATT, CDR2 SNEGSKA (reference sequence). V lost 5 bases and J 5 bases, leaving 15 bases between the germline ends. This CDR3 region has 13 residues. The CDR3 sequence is CSAGRTRAETQYF. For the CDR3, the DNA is TGCAGTGCTGGAAGGACCAGGGCCGAGACCCAGTACTTC.

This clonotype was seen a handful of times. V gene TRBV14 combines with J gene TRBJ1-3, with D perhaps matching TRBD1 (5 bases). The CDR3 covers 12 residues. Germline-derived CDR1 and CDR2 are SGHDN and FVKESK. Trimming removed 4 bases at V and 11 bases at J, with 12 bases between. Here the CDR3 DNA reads TGTGCCAGCAGCCCCAGGGCGACATCCATATATTTT. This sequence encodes CASSPRATSIYF.

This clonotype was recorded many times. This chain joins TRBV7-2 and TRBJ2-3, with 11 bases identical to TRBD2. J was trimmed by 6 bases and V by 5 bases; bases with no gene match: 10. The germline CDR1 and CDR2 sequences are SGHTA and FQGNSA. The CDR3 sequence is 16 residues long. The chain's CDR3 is CASSPGLAATGDTQYF. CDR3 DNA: TGTGCCAGCAGCCCGGGACTAGCGGCCACAGGGGATACGCAGTATTTT.

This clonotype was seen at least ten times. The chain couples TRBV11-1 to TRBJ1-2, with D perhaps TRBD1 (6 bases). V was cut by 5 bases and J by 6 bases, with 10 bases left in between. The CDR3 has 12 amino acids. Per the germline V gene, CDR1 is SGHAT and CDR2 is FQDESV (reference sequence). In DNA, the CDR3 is TGTGCCAGCAGCACCAACAGGGATGGCTACACCTTC. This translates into CASSTNRDGYTF.

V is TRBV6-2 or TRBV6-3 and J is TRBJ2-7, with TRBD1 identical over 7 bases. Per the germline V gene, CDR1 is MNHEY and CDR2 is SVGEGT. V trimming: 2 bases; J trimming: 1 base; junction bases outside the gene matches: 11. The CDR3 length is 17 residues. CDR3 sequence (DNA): TGTGCCAGCAGTTACCCCGACAGGGTAGAAGAGTCCTACGAGCAGTACTTC. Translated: CASSYPDRVEESYEQYF.

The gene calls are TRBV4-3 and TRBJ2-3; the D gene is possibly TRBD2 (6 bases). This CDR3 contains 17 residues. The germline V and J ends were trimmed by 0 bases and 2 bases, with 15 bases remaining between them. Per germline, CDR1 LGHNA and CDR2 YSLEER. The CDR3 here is CASSQDQPGLITDTQYF. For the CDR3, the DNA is TGCGCCAGCAGCCAAGATCAACCGGGACTTATCACAGATACGCAGTATTTT.

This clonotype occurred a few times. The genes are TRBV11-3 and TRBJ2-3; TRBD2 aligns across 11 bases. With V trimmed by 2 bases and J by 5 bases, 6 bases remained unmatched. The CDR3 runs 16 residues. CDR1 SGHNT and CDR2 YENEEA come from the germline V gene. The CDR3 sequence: CASSLRLAGGEDTQYF. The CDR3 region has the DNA TGTGCCAGCAGCTTACGGCTAGCGGGAGGCGAAGATACGCAGTATTTT.

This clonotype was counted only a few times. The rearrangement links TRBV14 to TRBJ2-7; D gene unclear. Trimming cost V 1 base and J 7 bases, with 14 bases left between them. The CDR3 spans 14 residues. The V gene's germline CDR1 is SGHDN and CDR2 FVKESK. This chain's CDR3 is CASSQAHGVWEQYF. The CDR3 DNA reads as TGTGCCAGCAGCCAAGCTCATGGTGTTTGGGAGCAGTACTTC.

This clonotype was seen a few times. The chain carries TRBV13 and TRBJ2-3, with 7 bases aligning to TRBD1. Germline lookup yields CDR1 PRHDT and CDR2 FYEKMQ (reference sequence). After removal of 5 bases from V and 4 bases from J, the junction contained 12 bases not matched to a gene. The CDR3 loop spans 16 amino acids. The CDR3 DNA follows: TGTGCCAGCAGCCCCGGACAGGTTCGGGATGCAGATACGCAGTATTTT. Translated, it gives CASSPGQVRDADTQYF.

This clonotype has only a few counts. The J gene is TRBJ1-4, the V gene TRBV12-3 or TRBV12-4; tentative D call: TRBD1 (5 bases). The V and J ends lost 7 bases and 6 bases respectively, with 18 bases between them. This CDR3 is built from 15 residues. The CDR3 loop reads CASTPTGEAYEKLFF. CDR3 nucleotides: TGTGCCAGCACCCCCACGGGGGAAGCCTATGAAAAACTGTTTTTT.

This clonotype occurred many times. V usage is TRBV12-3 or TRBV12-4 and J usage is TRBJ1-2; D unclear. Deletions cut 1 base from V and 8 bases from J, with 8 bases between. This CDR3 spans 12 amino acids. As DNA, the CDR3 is TGTGCCAGCAGTTTAGGGCCTGGGGGCTACACCTTC. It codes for CASSLGPGGYTF.

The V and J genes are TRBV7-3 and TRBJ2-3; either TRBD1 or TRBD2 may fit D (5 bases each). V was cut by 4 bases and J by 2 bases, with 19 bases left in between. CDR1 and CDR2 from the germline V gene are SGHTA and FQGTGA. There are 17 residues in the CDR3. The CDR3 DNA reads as TGTGCCAGCAGCTCCTACGCAGGGAGCGCCCTCACAGATACGCAGTATTTT. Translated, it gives CASSSYAGSALTDTQYF. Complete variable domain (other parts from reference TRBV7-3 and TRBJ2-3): GAGVSQTPSNKVTEKGKYVELRCDPISGHTALYWYRQSLGQGPEFLIYFQGTGAADDSGLPNDRFFAVRPEGSVSTLKIQRTERGDSAVYLCASSSYAGSALTDTQYFGPGTRLTVL.